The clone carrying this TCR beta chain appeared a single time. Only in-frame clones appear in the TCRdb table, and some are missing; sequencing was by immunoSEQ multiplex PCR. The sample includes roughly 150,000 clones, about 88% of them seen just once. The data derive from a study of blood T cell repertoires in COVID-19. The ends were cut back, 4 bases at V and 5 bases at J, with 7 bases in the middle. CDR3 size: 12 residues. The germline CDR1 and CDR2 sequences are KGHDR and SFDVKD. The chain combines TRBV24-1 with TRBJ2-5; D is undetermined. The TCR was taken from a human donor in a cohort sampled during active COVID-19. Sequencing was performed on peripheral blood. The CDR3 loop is CATSDESETQYF. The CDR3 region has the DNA TGTGCCACCAGTGACGAGAGCGAGACCCAGTACTTC.